The sequence of this T cell receptor beta chain was determined in a study of cytomegalovirus exposure and HLA in healthy donors (dated by TCRdb to about 2017). About the investigation overall: An earlier analysis of roughly 500 of the donors reported more than 250 Gb of sequence data and some 120 million unique TCR beta sequences from roughly 200 million T cells. Roughly 300 gigabases of sequencing data and some 85 million unique TCR sequences were included in an early release covering roughly 600 HLA-typed donors. The T cell repertoires of some 700 subjects were profiled by immunosequencing and related to cytomegalovirus serostatus. The study combined high-throughput TCR immunosequencing, statistical association of individual TCRs with disease status, and machine learning to predict cytomegalovirus infection status. Every repertoire in the discovery cohort had been generated on one and the same sequencing platform. Typing coverage differed by locus: A, B, C, DRB1 and DQB1 were typed in about 620-630 donors, DQA1 in around 500, DPA1 in around 580, and DPB1 in just under 490. The study was designed to test whether signatures of past pathogen exposure could be identified by cataloging public T cell receptors. A later analysis re-examined previously published TCR beta repertoires from 500 to 700 donors and added high-resolution HLA genotyping to investigate patterns of TCR occurrence. Alongside the repertoire data, information on donor age, sex, ethnicity and CMV serostatus was compiled. The later analysis used no new phenotypic data to find candidate immune exposures, relying instead on TCR beta sequences and their occurrence across donors. Five DR-DQ haplotypes were handled as single units for association and clustering, since linkage in the cohort was strong. Among a few hundred genotyped donors of the cohort, an average of roughly 240,000 unique TCR beta nucleotide sequences were sequenced per donor, about a sixth of them non-productive. Along with the roughly 710-subject first cohort, a separate validation cohort of some 130 different subjects was used. A later genetic analysis took genome-wide SNP genotypes for about 55% of the roughly 700 donors and used that subset as a discovery cohort. Of the roughly 400 genotyped donors, 80% to 90% were placed in the genetic ancestry cluster associated with self-reported Caucasian donors. To decide whether each TCR beta V gene segment behaved as functional or pseudogenic, an earlier analysis of approximately 620 of the donors relied on high-throughput TCR beta sequencing. Both class I and class II loci were covered by HLA typing, at four-digit resolution. Study-wide conclusions, independent of this receptor: According to the authors, the approach could potentially be generalized to other disease states and immunological phenotypes. CMV serostatus was the only immune exposure information available for the cohort. Three of the identified cytomegalovirus-associated TCR beta chains were confirmed in vitro to be specific for cytomegalovirus antigens. In this cohort, only TCR beta chains were sequenced, and detectable features were limited by the absence of alpha or paired-chain data. In a later analysis, the rate of TCR association differed among HLA loci, with DRB1 alleles having the most associated TCRs and HLA-C alleles having the fewest. In both the original and validation cohorts, the classifier was reported to diagnose cytomegalovirus status with high specificity and sensitivity. Correlated functional status among segregating V segments might be attributable to linkage disequilibrium, but an unknown experimental factor could not be ruled out. The 87-base-pair reads could not distinguish some IMGT-functional V segments, including TRBV6-2 and TRBV6-3, so those segments were excluded. The presence/absence analyses assumed that sequencing depth was roughly uniform across donors, and that assumption may not be true. Most TCR sequences were seen in very few donors, while some public TCRs were found in many individuals. According to a later analysis, most CMV-associated TCR beta chains appeared to be HLA-restricted, and the HLA associations seemed to be driven largely by CMV exposure. The earlier analysis of fewer than 750 of the donors excluded around 17 rarely observed V segments, including chromosome 9 orphons, because counts were too low. A later analysis reported that several top co-occurrence clusters appeared linked to parvovirus B19, influenza, CMV and Epstein-Barr virus. The sequencing pipeline was judged likely to have produced a cluster of highly shared sequence variants as a technical artifact. An association between a missense DCLRE1C variant and V-gene and J-gene trimming of TCR beta chains was found in a later genetic analysis and replicated in an independent cohort. Because some donors lacked HLA typing at each locus, the association tests relied only on the typed subset. A total of 150 or so TCR beta chains were listed by the study as associated with cytomegalovirus. Compared with the roughly 710-donor mean, donors in an Asian-associated ancestry cluster had fewer N-insertions in productive TCRs, according to a later genetic analysis. A further reported finding was that TCR beta sequences accurately predicted the HLA-A and HLA-B alleles for most subjects in the first cohort. Compared with equally common non-associated chains, HLA-associated TCR beta chains in a later analysis were more clonally expanded and had lower generation probabilities. When HLA alleles, especially DR and DQ, strongly co-occurred, attributing TCR associations to individual alleles was difficult. In a later analysis, some 17,000 TCR beta sequences were associated with specific HLA alleles at a false discovery rate of 0.05. In an earlier analysis of about 540 of the donors, most TCR beta V segments were observed in productive rearrangements about 90% or about 30% of the time, broadly matching IMGT annotations.

A remark on this clone: Its target antigen remains unknown. No quality values exist for individual bases; no much larger clone is one base distant.

To prepare the library, the immunoSEQ multiplex PCR assay was applied. For the multiplex PCR, a mixture combining 60 forward primers for TCR Vbeta segments and 13 reverse primers for TCR Jbeta segments was used. A multiplex PCR assay on genomic DNA amplified the CDR3 region of rearranged TCR beta genes. Amplified TCR beta libraries were sequenced as 87-base-pair reads on the Illumina HiSeq System. Per the source publication's procedure: Across the roughly 670 repertoires, a later analysis counted about 81 million unique TCR beta chains, roughly 11 million of which were shared by at least two donors. A nearest-neighbor algorithm error-corrected the raw reads and collapsed the reads into unique sequences, merging closely related sequences to remove PCR and sequencing errors. V, D and J gene segments were assigned by aligning CDR3 sequences to IMGT reference sequences. Each retained sequence needed at least a six-nucleotide match to both a V gene segment and a J gene segment. A rearrangement was called productive if the CDR3 had no stop codons and remained in frame with V and J, and every other rearrangement was called non-productive. Following IMGT convention, CDR3 was defined as the stretch from the second conserved V-encoded cysteine up to the conserved J-encoded phenylalanine. Sequences without an unambiguous match to a single V gene segment were excluded from the earlier analysis of over 500 of the donors. In an earlier analysis of approximately 500 of the donors, a V segment was called functional when productive rearrangements were above 56.7%, and segregating when the standard deviation between donors exceeded 5%. A statistical classification framework was built to diagnose cytomegalovirus status from the catalog of TCR beta chain sequences. In a later analysis, V and J genes were assigned by comparing TCR nucleotide sequences against IMGT/GENE-DB human TR gene sequences. In a later analysis, CDR3 sequences and most-parsimonious VDJ recombination scenarios were assigned using the TCRdist pipeline. A later analysis defined each TCR beta chain by its CDR3 amino acid sequence plus V-gene family, and excluded reads lacking a unique V-gene family. To address suspected cross-contamination and a sequencing artifact, a later analysis removed around 590 highly shared, low-generation-probability nucleotide sequences. In a later analysis, a clonal expansion index for each public chain was calculated from normalized within-repertoire ranks of inferred template counts. In a later analysis, generation probabilities were computed with a VDJ recombination model fitted to out-of-frame rearrangements, and the resulting probabilities were checked against IGoR. In a later analysis, TCR-TCR, TCR-HLA and TCR-CMV co-occurrence was scored with hypergeometric tests, and a repertoire-size bias correction was applied to TCR pairs. To estimate false discovery rates, a later analysis permuted the HLA or CMV assignments 20 times. In a later analysis, co-occurring TCRs were grouped using DBSCAN, and TCRdist sequence similarity was added for clustering within HLA-allele-positive subsets. Repertoires with fewer than 30,000 or more than 120,000 public chains were left out of co-occurrence clustering, as were about five repertoires with anomalous nucleotide sharing. TCRdb obtained this table from immuneACCESS and retained in-frame rearrangements with V and J assigned. These tables miss some clones; where compared with another copy, unresolved V genes account for less than half of the shortfall, and the remainder is unexplained. For V, J and clone size, that table is used; D and trimming come from the DNA. This sample has roughly 110,000 clones in its table, and more than 75% of those were observed once. The ten largest clones capture about 6.1% of the sample.

The CDR3 covers 16 residues, taking in both the cysteine and the phenylalanine. CDR3 DNA is the only sequence kept; it has 48 bases, read in frame from the first base. Reading the germline V gene gives CDR1 SGHVS and CDR2 FQNEAQ. V is clipped by 6 bases and J by 3 bases, and the sequence between their germline boundaries is 18 bases long. In total, roughly 670 healthy bone marrow donors made up the cohort. At the time of sampling, every cohort member was nominally healthy, though immune exposures that went unrecorded were likely present. The donor was CMV seropositive and belonged to the group of 250 to 300 seropositive cohort members. A peripheral blood sample was provided by each donor, and peripheral blood mononuclear cells were used for TCR beta sequencing. Genomic DNA extraction from the blood cell samples was performed with the Qiagen DNeasy Blood Extraction Kit.

The sequence joins TRBV7-8 to TRBJ1-5, with the D gene not confidently named. This clonotype was obtained from a woman in her forties or fifties in good health and CMV-seropositive. Material for sequencing was PBMCs. The CDR3 loop reads CASSKPRVGYNQPQHF. The DNA sequence is as follows: TGTGCCAGCAGTAAACCCCGGGTCGGGTACAATCAGCCCCAGCATTTT.